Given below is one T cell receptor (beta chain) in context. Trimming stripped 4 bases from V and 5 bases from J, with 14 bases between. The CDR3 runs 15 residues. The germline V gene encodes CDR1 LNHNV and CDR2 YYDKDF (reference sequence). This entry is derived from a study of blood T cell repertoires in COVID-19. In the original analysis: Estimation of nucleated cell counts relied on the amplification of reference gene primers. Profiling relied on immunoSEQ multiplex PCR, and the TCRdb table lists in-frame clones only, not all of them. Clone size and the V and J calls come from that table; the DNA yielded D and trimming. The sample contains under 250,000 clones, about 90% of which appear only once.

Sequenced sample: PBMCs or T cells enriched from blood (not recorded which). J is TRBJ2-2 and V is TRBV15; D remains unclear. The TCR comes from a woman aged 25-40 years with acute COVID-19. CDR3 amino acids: CATSTLLTWTGELFF. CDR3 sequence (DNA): TGTGCCACCAGCACACTTTTAACCTGGACCGGGGAGCTGTTTTTT.